This T cell receptor beta chain is from a study of CD8 T cells in Susac syndrome (dated by TCRdb to between 2018 and 2021). For the wider study: Of the Susac syndrome patients who were sequenced, over five had clinically active disease and 8 or 9 were in clinical remission. Whether CD8+ T cell activation and differentiation in Susac syndrome was antigen driven was tested using repertoire sequencing. At blood withdrawal, Susac syndrome patients were either therapy-naive, taking corticosteroids (in some cases with IVIg as well), or taking IVIg alone. General findings and caveats noted by the study authors: The number of individuals in the TCR sequencing and HLA analysis was recognized as being relatively small. The CD4+ T cell repertoire of patients with Susac syndrome showed no detectable clonal expansion.

In regard to this clonotype: It lacks a known antigen. No much larger clone exists at a distance of one base, and base qualities are not known.

RNA was extracted with the RNeasy kit and about 0.45 to 1 ug was reverse transcribed using random hexamers. The immunoSEQ multiplex PCR assay, which covers 54 Vbeta and 13 Jbeta segments, was used to amplify TCR beta CDR3 regions. To correct PCR amplification bias, a synthetic template baseline was used for both primer optimization and computational correction. In the original analysis: Reads were annotated to V, D and J genes per IMGT and analyzed with immunoSEQ Analyzer, keeping only productive sequences. Clonality was calculated as one minus the Shannon entropy normalized by log2 of the number of productive unique sequences. For each patient and control, public and private clones were evaluated among the 100 most prevalent clones. Clones were defined as Susac-specific when absent from the healthy and MS cohorts, from fewer than 1,200 published viral clones and from other ImmuneACCESS disease sequences. The raw public reads went through TCRdb reprocessing: fastp at Q25, MiXCR clone calling, in-frame beta chains kept. All rows with the same CDR3 protein become a single entry with the most common DNA and genes. The V and J calls shown here were made by TCRdb, not taken from the authors' results. The sample includes just under 95,000 distinct CDR3 sequences, with roughly 94% observed a single time. More than 0.3% of the sample lies in the top ten.

The germline V and J ends show losses of 7 bases and 0 bases respectively, and no gene match explains 4 bases of the junction. From the cysteine through the phenylalanine, the CDR3 covers 14 amino acids. Here the CDR3 DNA is all that survives: 42 bases in frame from base 1. High-throughput TCR beta sequencing profiled peripheral blood CD8+ and CD4+ T cells from healthy donors, Susac syndrome patients and multiple sclerosis patients. Recently defined diagnostic criteria for definite or probable disease were met by the Susac syndrome patients. CD8+ TEMRA cells were enriched by FACS, while bulk CD8+ and CD4+ T cells were purified by magnetic negative isolation. Blood was drawn into EDTA tubes, processed within 24 hours, and PBMCs were isolated by density gradient centrifugation. PBMCs destined for TCR sequencing were cryopreserved in liquid nitrogen and later thawed in a 37 °C water bath. A purity of at least 90% was achieved for sorted or isolated CD4+, CD8+ and CD8+ TEMRA cells.

The chain joins TRBV12-3 or TRBV12-4 to TRBJ2-3; 7 middle bases align to TRBD2. The sequenced material came from CD4+ T cells from PBMCs. This receptor was identified in a human donor with Susac syndrome. The CDR3 region has the sequence CASTRGGSTDTQYF. The DNA sequence follows: TGTGCCAGCACCCGGGGAGGGAGCACAGATACGCAGTATTTT.